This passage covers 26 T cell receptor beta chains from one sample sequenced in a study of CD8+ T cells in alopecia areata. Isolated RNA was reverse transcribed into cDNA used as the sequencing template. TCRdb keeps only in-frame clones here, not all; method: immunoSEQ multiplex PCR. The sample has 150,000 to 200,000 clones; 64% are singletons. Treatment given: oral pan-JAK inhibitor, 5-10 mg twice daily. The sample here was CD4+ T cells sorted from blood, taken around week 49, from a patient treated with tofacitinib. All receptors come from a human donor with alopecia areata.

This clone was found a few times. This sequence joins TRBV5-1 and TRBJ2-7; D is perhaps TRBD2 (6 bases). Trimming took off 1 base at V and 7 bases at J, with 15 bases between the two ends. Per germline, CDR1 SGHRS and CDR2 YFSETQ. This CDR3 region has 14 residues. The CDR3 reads CASSLYSRGSEQYF. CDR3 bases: TGCGCCAGCAGCTTGTATTCTCGGGGGTCTGAGCAGTACTTC.

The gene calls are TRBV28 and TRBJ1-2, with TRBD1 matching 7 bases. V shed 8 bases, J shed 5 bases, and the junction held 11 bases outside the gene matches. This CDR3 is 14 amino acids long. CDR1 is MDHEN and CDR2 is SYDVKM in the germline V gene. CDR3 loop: CASGRPGQRYGYTF. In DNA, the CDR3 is TGTGCCAGCGGAAGACCGGGACAGCGATATGGCTACACCTTC.

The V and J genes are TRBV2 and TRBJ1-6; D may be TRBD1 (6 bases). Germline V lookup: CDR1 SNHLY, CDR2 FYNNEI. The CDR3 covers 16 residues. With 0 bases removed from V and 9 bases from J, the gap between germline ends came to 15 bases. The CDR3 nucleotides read TGTGCCAGCAGTGAAGCGCGGGGGGCTGCAAGTTCACCCCTCCACTTT. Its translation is CASSEARGAASSPLHF.

The CDR3 protein is CAWSVQGNVLTF. The CDR3 bases are TGTGCCTGGAGTGTACAAGGGAACGTCCTGACTTTC. The chain combines TRBV30 with TRBJ2-6; unclear D gene. The CDR3 runs to 12 residues. Germline-derived CDR1 and CDR2 are GTSNPN and SVGIG (reference sequence). V lost 0 bases and J lost 10, with 7 bases in between.

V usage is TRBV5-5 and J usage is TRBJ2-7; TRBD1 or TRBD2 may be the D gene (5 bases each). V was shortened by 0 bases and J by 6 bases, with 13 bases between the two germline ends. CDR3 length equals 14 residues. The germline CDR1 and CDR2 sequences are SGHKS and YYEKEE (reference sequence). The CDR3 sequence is CASSLALGAGEQYF. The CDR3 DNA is TGTGCCAGCAGCTTGGCCTTAGGGGCGGGCGAGCAGTACTTC.

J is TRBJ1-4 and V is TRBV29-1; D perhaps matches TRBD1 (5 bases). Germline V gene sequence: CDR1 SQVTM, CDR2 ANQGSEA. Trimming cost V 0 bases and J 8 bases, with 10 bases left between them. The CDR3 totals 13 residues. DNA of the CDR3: TGCAGCGTTGAAGATAGGGGATCGGAAAAACTGTTTTTT. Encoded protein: CSVEDRGSEKLFF.

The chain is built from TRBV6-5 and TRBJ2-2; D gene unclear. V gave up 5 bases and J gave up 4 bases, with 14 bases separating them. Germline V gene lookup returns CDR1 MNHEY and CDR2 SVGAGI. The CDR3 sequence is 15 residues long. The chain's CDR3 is CASSLRTFFTGELFF. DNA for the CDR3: TGTGCCAGCAGTCTTCGGACCTTCTTCACCGGGGAGCTGTTTTTT.

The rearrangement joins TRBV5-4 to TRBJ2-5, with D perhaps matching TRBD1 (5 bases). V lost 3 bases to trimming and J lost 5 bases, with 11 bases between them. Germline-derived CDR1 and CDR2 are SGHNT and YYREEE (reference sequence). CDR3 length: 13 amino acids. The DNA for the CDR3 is TGTGCCAGCAGCTCTAGGGGTGGGGAGACCCAGTACTTC. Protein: CASSSRGGETQYF.

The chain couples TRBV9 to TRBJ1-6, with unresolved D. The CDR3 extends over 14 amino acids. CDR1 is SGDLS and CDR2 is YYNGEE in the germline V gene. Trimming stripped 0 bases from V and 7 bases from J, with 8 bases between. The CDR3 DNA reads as TGTGCCAGCAGCGTAGGCCAGGAAAATTCACCCCTCCACTTT. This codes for CASSVGQENSPLHF. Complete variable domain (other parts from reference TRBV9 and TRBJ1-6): DSGVTQTPKHLITATGQRVTLRCSPRSGDLSVYWYQQSLDQGLQFLIQYYNGEERAKGNILERFSAQQFPDLHSELNLSSLELGDSALYFCASSVGQENSPLHFGNGTRLTVT.

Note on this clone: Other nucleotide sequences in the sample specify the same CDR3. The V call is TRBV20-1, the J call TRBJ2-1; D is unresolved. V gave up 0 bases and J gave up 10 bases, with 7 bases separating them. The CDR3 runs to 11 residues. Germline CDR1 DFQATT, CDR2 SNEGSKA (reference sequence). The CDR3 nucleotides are TGCAGTGCTAGAGACCCCCCCGAGCAGTTCTTC. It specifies CSARDPPEQFF.

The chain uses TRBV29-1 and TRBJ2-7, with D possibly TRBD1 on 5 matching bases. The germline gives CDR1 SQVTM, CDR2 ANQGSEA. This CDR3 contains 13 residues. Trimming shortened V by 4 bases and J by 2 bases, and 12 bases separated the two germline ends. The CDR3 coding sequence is TGCAGCGTTGCGGGCAGGGTGACCTACGAGCAGTACTTC. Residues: CSVAGRVTYEQYF.

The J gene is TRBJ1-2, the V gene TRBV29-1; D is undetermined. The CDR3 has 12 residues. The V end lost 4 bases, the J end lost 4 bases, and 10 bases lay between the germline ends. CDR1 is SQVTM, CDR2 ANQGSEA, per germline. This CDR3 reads CSVAEGSYGYTF. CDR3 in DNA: TGCAGCGTTGCTGAGGGTAGCTATGGCTACACCTTC.

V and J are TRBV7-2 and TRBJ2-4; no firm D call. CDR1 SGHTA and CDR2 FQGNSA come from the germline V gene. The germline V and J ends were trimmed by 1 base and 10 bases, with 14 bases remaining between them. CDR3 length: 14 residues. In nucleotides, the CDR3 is TGTGCCAGCAGCTTAGGTTACGCCTCAGCGATTCAGTACTTC. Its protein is CASSLGYASAIQYF.

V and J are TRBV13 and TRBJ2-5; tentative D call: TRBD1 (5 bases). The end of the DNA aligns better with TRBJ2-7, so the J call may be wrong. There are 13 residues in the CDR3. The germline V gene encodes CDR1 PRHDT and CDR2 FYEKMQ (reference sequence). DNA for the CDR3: TGTGCCAGCAGCCACGCCGCAGGGTACGAGCAGTACTTC. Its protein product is CASSHAAGYEQYF.

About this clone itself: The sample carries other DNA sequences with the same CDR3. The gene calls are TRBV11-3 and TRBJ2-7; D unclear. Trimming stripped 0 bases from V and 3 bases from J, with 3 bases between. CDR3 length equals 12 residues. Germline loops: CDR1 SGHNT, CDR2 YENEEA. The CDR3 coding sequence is TGTGCCAGCAGCTTAGACAGCTACGAGCAGTACTTC. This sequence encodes CASSLDSYEQYF.

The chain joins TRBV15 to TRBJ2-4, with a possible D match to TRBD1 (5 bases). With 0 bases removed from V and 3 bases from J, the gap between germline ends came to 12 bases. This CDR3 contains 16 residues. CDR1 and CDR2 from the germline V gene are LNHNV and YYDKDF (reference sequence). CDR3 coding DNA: TGTGCCACCAGCAGAGATGAGAGCAGGGACAAAAACATTCAGTACTTC. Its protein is CATSRDESRDKNIQYF.

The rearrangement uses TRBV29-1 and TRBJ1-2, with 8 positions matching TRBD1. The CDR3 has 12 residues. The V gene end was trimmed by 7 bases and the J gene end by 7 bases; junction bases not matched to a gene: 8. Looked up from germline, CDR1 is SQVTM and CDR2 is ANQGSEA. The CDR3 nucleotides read TGCAGCGGCCAGACAGGGGAGTCTGGCTACACCTTC. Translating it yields CSGQTGESGYTF.

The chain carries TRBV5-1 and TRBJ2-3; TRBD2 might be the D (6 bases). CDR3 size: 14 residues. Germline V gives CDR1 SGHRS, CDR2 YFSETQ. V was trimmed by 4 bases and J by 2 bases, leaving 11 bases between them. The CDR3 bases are TGCGCCAGCAGCCCGGGACTTTCCACAGATACGCAGTATTTT. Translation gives CASSPGLSTDTQYF.

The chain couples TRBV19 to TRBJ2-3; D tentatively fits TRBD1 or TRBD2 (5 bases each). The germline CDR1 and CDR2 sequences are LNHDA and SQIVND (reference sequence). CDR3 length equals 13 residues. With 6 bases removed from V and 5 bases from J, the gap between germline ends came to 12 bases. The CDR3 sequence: CASRRGSGDTQYF. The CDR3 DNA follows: TGTGCCAGTAGGAGGGGTAGTGGAGATACGCAGTATTTT. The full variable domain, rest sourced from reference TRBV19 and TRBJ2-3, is DGGITQSPKYLFRKEGQNVTLSCEQNLNHDAMYWYRQDPGQGLRLIYYSQIVNDFQKGDIAEGYSVSREKKESFPLTVTSAQKNPTAFYLCASRRGSGDTQYFGPGTRLTVL.

This chain's CDR3 is CASSLNRGEQYF. The DNA of the CDR3 is TGCGCCAGCAGCCTCAACAGGGGAGAGCAGTACTTC. The chain recombines TRBV5-1 with TRBJ2-7; 7 bases fit TRBD1. In germline, CDR1 is SGHRS, CDR2 YFSETQ. V lost 4 bases to trimming and J lost 7 bases; unmatched junction nucleotides: 5. The CDR3 is 12 residues long.

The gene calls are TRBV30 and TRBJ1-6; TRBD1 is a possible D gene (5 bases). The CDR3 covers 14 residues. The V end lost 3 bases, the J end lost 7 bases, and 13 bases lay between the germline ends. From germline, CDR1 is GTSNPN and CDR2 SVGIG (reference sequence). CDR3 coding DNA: TGTGCCTGGAGAATCCGGGGCAAGAATTCACCCCTCCACTTT. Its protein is CAWRIRGKNSPLHF.

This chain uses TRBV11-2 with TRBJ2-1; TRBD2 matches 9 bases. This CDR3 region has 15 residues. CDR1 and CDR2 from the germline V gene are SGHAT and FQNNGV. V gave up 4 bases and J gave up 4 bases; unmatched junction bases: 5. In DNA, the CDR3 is TGTGCCAGCAGCTCACCCCTAGCGGGGTACAATGAGCAGTTCTTC. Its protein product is CASSSPLAGYNEQFF. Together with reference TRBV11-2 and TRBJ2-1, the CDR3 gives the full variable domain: EAGVAQSPRYKIIEKRQSVAFWCNPISGHATLYWYQQILGQGPKLLIQFQNNGVVDDSQLPKDRFSAERLKGVDSTLKIQPAKLEDSAVYLCASSSPLAGYNEQFFGPGTRLTVL.

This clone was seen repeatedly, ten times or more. The CDR3 is CASSPTGSGANVLTF. DNA of the CDR3: TGTGCCAGCAGCCCAACGGGGTCTGGGGCCAACGTCCTGACTTTC. The chain combines TRBV2 with TRBJ2-6; the D gene is possibly TRBD2 (5 bases). V was trimmed by 6 bases and J by 1 base, leaving 10 bases between them. Germline loops: CDR1 SNHLY, CDR2 FYNNEI. CDR3 length equals 15 residues.

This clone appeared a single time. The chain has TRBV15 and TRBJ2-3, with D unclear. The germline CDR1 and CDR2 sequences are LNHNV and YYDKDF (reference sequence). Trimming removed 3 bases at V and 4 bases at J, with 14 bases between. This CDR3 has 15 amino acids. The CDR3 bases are TGTGCCACCAGCAGGGACCCTACCTCACCAGATACGCAGTATTTT. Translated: CATSRDPTSPDTQYF.

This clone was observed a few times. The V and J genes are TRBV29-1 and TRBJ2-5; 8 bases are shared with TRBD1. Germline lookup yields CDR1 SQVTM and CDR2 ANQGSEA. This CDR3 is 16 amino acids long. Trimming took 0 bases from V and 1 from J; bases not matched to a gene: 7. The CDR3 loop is CSVEDLPGGLQETQYF. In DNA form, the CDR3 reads TGCAGCGTTGAAGATCTGCCAGGGGGCCTCCAAGAGACCCAGTACTTC.

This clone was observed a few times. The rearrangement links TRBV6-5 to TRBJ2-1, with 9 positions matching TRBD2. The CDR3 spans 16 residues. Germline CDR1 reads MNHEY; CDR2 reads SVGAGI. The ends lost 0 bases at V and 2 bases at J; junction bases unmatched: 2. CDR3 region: CASSYSGLATYNEQFF. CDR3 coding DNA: TGTGCCAGCAGTTACTCCGGACTAGCGACCTACAATGAGCAGTTCTTC.